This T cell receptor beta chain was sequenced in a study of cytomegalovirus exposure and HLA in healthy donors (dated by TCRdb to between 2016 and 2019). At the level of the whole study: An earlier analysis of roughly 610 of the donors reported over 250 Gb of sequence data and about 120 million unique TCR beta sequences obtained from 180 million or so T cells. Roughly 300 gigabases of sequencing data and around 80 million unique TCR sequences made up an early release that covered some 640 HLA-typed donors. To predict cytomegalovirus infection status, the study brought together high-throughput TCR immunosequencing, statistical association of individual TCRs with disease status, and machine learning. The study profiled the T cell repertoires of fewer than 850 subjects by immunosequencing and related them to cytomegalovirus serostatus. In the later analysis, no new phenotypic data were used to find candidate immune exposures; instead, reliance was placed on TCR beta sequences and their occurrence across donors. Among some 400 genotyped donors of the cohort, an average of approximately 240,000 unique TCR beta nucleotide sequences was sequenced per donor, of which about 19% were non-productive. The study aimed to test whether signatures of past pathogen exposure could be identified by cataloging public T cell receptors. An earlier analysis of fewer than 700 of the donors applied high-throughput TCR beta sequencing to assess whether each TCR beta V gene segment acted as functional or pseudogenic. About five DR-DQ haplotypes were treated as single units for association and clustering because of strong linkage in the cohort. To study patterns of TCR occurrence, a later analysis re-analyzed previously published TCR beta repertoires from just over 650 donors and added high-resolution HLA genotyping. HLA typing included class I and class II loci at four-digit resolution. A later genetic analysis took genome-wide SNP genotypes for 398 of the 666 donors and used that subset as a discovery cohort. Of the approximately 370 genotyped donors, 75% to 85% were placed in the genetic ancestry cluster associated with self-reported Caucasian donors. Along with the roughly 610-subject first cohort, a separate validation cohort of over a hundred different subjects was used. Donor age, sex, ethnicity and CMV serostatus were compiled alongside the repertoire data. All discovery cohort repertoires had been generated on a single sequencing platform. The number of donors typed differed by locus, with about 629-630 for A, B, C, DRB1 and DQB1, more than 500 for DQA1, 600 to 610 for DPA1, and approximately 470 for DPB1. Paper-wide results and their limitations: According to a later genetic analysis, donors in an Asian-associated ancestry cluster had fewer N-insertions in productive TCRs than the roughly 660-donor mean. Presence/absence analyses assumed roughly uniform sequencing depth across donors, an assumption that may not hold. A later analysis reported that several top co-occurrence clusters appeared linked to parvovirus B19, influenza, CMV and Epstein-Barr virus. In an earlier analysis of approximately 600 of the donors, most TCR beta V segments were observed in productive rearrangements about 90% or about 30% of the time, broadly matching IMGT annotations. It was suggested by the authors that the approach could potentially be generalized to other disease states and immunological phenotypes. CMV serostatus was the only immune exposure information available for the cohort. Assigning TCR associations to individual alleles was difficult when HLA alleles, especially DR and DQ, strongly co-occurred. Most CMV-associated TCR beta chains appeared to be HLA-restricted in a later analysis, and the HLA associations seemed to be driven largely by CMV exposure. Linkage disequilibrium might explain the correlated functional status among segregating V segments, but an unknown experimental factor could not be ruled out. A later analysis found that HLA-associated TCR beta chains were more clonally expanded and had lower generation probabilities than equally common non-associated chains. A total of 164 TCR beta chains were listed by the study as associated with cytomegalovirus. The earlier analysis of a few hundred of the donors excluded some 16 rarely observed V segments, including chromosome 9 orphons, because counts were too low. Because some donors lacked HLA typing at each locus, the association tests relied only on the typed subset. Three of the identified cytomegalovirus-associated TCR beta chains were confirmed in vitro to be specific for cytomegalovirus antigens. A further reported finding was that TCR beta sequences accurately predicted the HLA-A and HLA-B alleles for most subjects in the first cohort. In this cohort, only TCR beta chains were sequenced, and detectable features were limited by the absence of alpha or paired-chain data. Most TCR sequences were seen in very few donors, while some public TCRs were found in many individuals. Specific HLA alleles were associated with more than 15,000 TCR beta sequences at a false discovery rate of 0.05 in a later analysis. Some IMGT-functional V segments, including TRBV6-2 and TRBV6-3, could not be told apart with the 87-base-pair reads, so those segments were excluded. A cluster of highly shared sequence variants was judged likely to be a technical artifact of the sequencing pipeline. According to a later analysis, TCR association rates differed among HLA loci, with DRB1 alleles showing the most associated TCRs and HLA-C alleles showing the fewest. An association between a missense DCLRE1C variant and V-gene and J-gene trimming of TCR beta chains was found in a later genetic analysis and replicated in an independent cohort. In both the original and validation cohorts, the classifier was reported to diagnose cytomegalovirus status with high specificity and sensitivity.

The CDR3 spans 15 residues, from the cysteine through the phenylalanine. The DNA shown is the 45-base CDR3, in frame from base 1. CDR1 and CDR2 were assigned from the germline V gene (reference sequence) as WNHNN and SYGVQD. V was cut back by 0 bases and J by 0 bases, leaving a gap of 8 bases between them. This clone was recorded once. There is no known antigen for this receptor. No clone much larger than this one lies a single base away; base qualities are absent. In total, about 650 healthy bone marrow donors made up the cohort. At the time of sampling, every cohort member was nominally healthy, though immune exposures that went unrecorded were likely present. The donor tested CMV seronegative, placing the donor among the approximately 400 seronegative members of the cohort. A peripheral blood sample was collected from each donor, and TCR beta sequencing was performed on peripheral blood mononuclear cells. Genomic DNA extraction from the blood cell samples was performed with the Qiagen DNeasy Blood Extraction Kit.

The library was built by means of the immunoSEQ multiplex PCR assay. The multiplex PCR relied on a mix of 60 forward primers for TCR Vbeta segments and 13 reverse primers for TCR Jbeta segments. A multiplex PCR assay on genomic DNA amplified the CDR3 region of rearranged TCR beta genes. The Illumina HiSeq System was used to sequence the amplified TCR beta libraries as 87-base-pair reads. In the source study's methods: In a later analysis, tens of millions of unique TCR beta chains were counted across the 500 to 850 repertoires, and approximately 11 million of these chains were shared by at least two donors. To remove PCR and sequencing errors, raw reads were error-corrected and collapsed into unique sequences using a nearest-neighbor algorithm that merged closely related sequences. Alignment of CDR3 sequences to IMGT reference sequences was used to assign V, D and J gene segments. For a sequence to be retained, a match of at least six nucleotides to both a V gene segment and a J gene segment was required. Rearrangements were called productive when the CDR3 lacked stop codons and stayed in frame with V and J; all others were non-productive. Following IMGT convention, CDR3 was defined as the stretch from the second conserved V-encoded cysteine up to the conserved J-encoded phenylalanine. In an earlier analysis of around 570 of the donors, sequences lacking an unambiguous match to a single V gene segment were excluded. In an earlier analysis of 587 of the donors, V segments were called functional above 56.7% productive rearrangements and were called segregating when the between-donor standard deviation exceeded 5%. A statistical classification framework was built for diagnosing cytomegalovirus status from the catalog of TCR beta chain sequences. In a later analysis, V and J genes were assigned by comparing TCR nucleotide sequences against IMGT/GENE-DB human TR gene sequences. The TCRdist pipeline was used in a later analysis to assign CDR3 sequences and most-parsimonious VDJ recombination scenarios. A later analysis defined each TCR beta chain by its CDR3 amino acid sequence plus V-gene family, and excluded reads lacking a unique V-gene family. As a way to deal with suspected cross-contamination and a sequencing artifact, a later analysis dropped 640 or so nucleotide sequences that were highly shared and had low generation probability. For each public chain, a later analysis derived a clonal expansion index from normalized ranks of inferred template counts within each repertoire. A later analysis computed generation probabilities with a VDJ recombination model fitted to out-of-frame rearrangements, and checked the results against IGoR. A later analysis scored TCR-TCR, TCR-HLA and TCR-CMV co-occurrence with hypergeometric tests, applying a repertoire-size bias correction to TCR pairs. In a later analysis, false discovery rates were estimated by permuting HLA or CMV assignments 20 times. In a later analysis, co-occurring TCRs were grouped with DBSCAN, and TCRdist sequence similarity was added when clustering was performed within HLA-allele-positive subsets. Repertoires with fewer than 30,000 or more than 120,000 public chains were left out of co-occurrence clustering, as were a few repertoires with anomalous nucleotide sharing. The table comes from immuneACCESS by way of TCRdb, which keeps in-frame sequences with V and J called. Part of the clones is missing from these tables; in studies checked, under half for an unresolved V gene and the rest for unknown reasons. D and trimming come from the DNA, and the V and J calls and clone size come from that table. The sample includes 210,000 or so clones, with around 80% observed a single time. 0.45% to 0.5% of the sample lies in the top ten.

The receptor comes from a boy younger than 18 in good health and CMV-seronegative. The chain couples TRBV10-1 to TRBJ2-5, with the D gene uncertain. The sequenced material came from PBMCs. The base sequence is TGCGCCAGCAGTGAGTCGAGACATTACCAAGAGACCCAGTACTTC. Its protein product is CASSESRHYQETQYF.